This is a list of T cell receptor beta chains from one sample in a study of PD-L1 blockade in urothelial cancer. Generated by immunoSEQ multiplex PCR, the TCRdb table keeps only in-frame clones and is missing some. In the table there are tens of thousands of clones, around 89% of which are singletons. Sequenced material: PBMCs, taken around atezolizumab (anti-PD-L1) treatment. These receptors all come from a man between 60 and 75 years old with urothelial cancer. CDR3s include the opening cysteine and the closing phenylalanine or tryptophan. The order of the fields is clone size, D gene, V gene, J gene, CDR3 DNA, CDR3 protein. A D gene is named only where the DNA matches it firmly. Clone size is stated in some rows and not others, as once, few, many or a class when expanded.

NA	TRBD2	TRBV19	TRBJ2-1	TGTGCCAGTAGTATAGACACTAAGGGGTTAGCGGGATCGAATGAGCAGTTCTTC	CASSIDTKGLAGSNEQFF
NA	NA	TRBV6-1	TRBJ2-7	TGTGCCAGCAGTGTTTCATTCTCGGACAGTCGACCCTACGAGCAGTACTTC	CASSVSFSDSRPYEQYF
NA	NA	TRBV18	TRBJ1-4	TGTGCCAGCTCACTTTCATTGACAGACCATGAAAAACTGTTTTTT	CASSLSLTDHEKLFF
NA	NA	TRBV30	TRBJ2-7	TGTGCCTCTACTATTAAAACATCTCGCGAGCAGTACTTC	CASTIKTSREQYF
NA	NA	TRBV7-2	TRBJ2-1	TGTGCCAGCAGCCCGGGTCCCAGCTTCAATGAGCAGTTCTTC	CASSPGPSFNEQFF
NA	NA	TRBV6-6	TRBJ2-7	TGTGCCAGCAGTTACTCCAGGGGCCACTACTTCGACGAGCAGTACTTC	CASSYSRGHYFDEQYF
NA	TRBD2	TRBV18	TRBJ2-7	TGTGCCAGCTCACTTATGAGCGGGAGGAGCTCCTACGAGCAGTACTTC	CASSLMSGRSSYEQYF
NA	TRBD2	TRBV7-3	TRBJ2-3	TGTGCCAGCAGTCTCGGGGGGGCGACAGATACGCAGTATTTT	CASSLGGATDTQYF
NA	TRBD1	TRBV30	TRBJ1-2	TGTGCCTGGAGTGGACAGGGTGTGTTTTCGGGCACCTTC	CAWSGQGVFSGTF
NA	NA	TRBV28	TRBJ2-7	TGTGCCACCAACCCAGTCAGGGCTGGCTACGAGCAGTACTTC	CATNPVRAGYEQYF
NA	TRBD2	TRBV28	TRBJ2-1	TGTGCCAGCAGTCCGACGGGTGCGGGGGGAGACAATGAGCAGTTCTTC	CASSPTGAGGDNEQFF
NA	NA	TRBV28	TRBJ1-2	TGTGCCAGCAGTTTAGGGGGGGGAAGGTTAAATGGCTACACCTTC	CASSLGGGRLNGYTF
NA	NA	TRBV30	TRBJ1-1	TGTGCCTGGAAGGGGTCAGGGCTTCCGATAACTGAAGCTTTCTTT	CAWKGSGLPITEAFF
NA	TRBD2	TRBV5-4	TRBJ2-2	TGTGCCAGCAGCTTGTGGCCTAGCGGGGGGGATTACACCGGGGAGCTGTTTTTT	CASSLWPSGGDYTGELFF
NA	NA	TRBV2	TRBJ1-3	TGTGCCAGCAGAACCGGGGGGACCTCTGGAAACACCATATATTTT	CASRTGGTSGNTIYF
once	TRBD2	TRBV7-6	TRBJ2-1	TGTGCCAGCAGCTTAGGCCTCCCGGGACTAGCGGGGCACAATGAGCAGTTCTTC	CASSLGLPGLAGHNEQFF
NA	TRBD1	TRBV18	TRBJ2-2	TGTGCCAGCTCACGGGGACCCCCACAGGGGGCCGGCACCGGGGAGCTGTTTTTT	CASSRGPPQGAGTGELFF
NA	NA	TRBV7-8	TRBJ2-7	TGTGCCAGCAGCTTAGTAGCAACAGGCTTCGGGGGCTACGAGCAGTACTTC	CASSLVATGFGGYEQYF
NA	NA	TRBV18	TRBJ2-5	TGTGCCAGCTCACCACGGCCAGGGCAAGAGACCCAGTACTTC	CASSPRPGQETQYF
NA	NA	TRBV7-9	TRBJ1-3	TGTGCCAGCAGCTTTAAATTCGCAGTCCCGGGGAAGGGAAACACCATATATTTT	CASSFKFAVPGKGNTIYF
NA	TRBD2	TRBV5-1	TRBJ2-5	TGCGCCAGCAGCTTGGAAGGGCGCCTAGCGGGCCAAGAGACCCAGTACTTC	CASSLEGRLAGQETQYF
once	NA	TRBV25-1	TRBJ1-3	TGTGCCAGCAGTGAATTGGTGGCCACCGACACCATATATTTT	CASSELVATDTIYF
NA	TRBD1	TRBV5-1	TRBJ2-2	TGCGCCAGCAGCTTGGGGGGACAGGTGTACACCGGGGAGCTGTTTTTT	CASSLGGQVYTGELFF
NA	NA	TRBV6-5	TRBJ1-2	TGTGCCAGCAGCCTCCTCAGGTACAACTATGGCTACACCTTC	CASSLLRYNYGYTF
NA	TRBD2	TRBV14	TRBJ2-2	TGTGCCAGCAGCCCCACCGGCCGGATAGGGAGGGACACCGGGGAGCTGTTTTTT	CASSPTGRIGRDTGELFF
NA	TRBD2	TRBV7-9	TRBJ2-3	TGTGCCAGCAGCCTTATACCTAGCGGGCGCACAGATACGCAGTATTTT	CASSLIPSGRTDTQYF
NA	NA	TRBV25-1	TRBJ2-5	TGTGCCAGCAGTGCCCGGGGGGCCCAAGAGACCCAGTACTTC	CASSARGAQETQYF
NA	NA	TRBV7-6	TRBJ2-7	TGTGCCAGCAGCTTAGGTAACAGGGACGAGCAGTACTTC	CASSLGNRDEQYF
NA	TRBD1	TRBV10-3	TRBJ2-7	TGTGCCATCAGTGAGGGGACAGGGGCGCGCGAGCAGTACTTC	CAISEGTGAREQYF
NA	TRBD1	TRBV5-6	TRBJ2-7	TGTGCCAGCAGCTCAGGGGGCTACGGGAACGAGCAGTACTTC	CASSSGGYGNEQYF
NA	NA	TRBV7-2	TRBJ1-4	TGTGCCAGCAGCGTTGGAACAGATGAAAAACTGTTTTTT	CASSVGTDEKLFF
once	NA	TRBV10-2	TRBJ2-5	TGCGCCAGCAGTGGGAGACAGTCAGAGACCCAGTACTTC	CASSGRQSETQYF
few	TRBD2	TRBV19	TRBJ2-1	TGTGCCAGTAGTAGTCTAGCGGGAGCCTTCTCCTACAATGAGCAGTTCTTC	CASSSLAGAFSYNEQFF
NA	NA	TRBV10-1	TRBJ2-3	TGCGCCAGCAGTGATGGGAGTGCACAAGATACGCAGTATTTT	CASSDGSAQDTQYF
NA	NA	TRBV9	TRBJ1-1	TGTGCCAGCAGCGTAGGGGGTGCCGACAGGGCTTTCTTT	CASSVGGADRAFF
NA	TRBD1	TRBV6-1	TRBJ1-6	TGTGCCAGCACGGCGGGACAGGGTCAAAATTCACCCCTCCACTTT	CASTAGQGQNSPLHF
NA	NA	TRBV6-6	TRBJ2-2	TGTGCCAGCAGTTTCAGGGTATCCACCGGGGAGCTGTTTTTT	CASSFRVSTGELFF
NA	TRBD1	TRBV7-2	TRBJ2-7	TGTGCCAGCAGTTTGCGCTACCGGGACAGGTTGGTTCACGAGCAGTACTTC	CASSLRYRDRLVHEQYF
NA	TRBD2	TRBV6-5	TRBJ2-5	TGTGCCAGCAGTTACCGACTAGCGGGGGGTCAAGAGACCCAGTACTTC	CASSYRLAGGQETQYF
NA	TRBD2	TRBV11-3	TRBJ2-7	TGTGCCAGCAGCCTTCAAGCGGGGCCCTACGAGCAGTACTTC	CASSLQAGPYEQYF
NA	NA	TRBV5-8	TRBJ1-2	TGTGCCAGCAGCTTGTACTCGCGGGGCTCTGCTAACTATGGCTACACCTTC	CASSLYSRGSANYGYTF
NA	NA	TRBV4-3	TRBJ2-7	TGCGCCAGCAGCCAACGGACAGAAAGGGGTTACGAGCAGTACTTC	CASSQRTERGYEQYF
once	NA	TRBV28	TRBJ2-3	TGTGCCAGCAGTTTGGGTCAGGAAGATACGCAGTATTTT	CASSLGQEDTQYF
NA	TRBD2	TRBV5-4	TRBJ2-7	TGTGCCAGCAGCTTGGTTGGGACTAGCTCCTACGAGCAGTACTTC	CASSLVGTSSYEQYF
NA	TRBD1	TRBV6-1	TRBJ1-5	TGTGCCACGGGACAGGCTAGGCAGGGGAATCAGCCCCAGCATTTT	CATGQARQGNQPQHF
NA	NA	TRBV28	TRBJ2-7	TGTGCCAGCCGGGGTGCGGGACGGATCTACGAGCAGTACTTC	CASRGAGRIYEQYF
few	NA	TRBV5-6	TRBJ1-1	TGTGCCAGCAGCCCCGGGCAGGGACTCAACACTGAAGCTTTCTTT	CASSPGQGLNTEAFF
NA	TRBD1	TRBV5-1	TRBJ2-5	TGCGCCAGCAGCCGGGGACAGAACCAAGAGACCCAGTACTTC	CASSRGQNQETQYF
NA	NA	TRBV7-9	TRBJ2-3	TGTGCCAGCAGCCAGCCCGGGGTGGGTACGCAGTATTTT	CASSQPGVGTQYF
NA	TRBD2	TRBV5-1	TRBJ2-3	TGCGCCAGTCAAGTAAGCGGGAGGGCCCTTAGCACAGATACGCAGTATTTT	CASQVSGRALSTDTQYF
NA	TRBD1	TRBV27	TRBJ1-4	TGTGCCAGCAGGAGGACAGGGCGGGGGAATGAAAAACTGTTTTTT	CASRRTGRGNEKLFF
NA	NA	TRBV28	TRBJ1-2	TGTGCCACCGACGCAGGTTTTAATGGCTACACCTTC	CATDAGFNGYTF
NA	NA	TRBV21-1	TRBJ2-1	TGTGCCAGCAGCTCCCGGACAGGGGGGTACAATGAGCAGTTCTTC	CASSSRTGGYNEQFF
NA	TRBD2	TRBV7-2	TRBJ2-1	TGTGCCAGCAGCTTCACTAGCGGCCCTTACAATGAGCAGTTCTTC	CASSFTSGPYNEQFF
NA	TRBD2	TRBV9	TRBJ2-1	TGTGCCAGCAGCGTAGAAGGTAGCGGGGGACATGAGCAGTTCTTC	CASSVEGSGGHEQFF